The 3 T cell receptor beta chains below all came from one sample that was sequenced in a study of blood T cells in healthy people across ages. The use of a sample-barcoded 5' primer and a J-beta primer mix characterized a second PCR of about 6 to 11 cycles. TCRdb ran MiXCR on the 5' RACE reads and lists one entry per CDR3 protein. The sample holds 1.5 million or so distinct CDR3 sequences, roughly two fifths seen once. Sequencing used blood. The receptors originated from a woman aged 18-29 years in good health.

This clonotype was counted many times. The chain joins TRBV29-1 to TRBJ1-1; no clear D gene. The V gene lost 4 bases and the J gene lost 2 bases, with 8 bases spanning the gap. The CDR3 is 12 residues long. Per the germline V gene, CDR1 is SQVTM and CDR2 is ANQGSEA. The CDR3, as DNA: TGCAGCGTTGGCCGGGGTAACACTGAAGCTTTCTTT. Translated, it gives CSVGRGNTEAFF.

V gene TRBV20-1 combines with J gene TRBJ1-1; D uncertain. CDR1 DFQATT and CDR2 SNEGSKA come from the germline V gene (reference sequence). V was cut by 6 bases and J by 2 bases, with 13 bases left in between. This CDR3 is built from 13 residues. The CDR3 nucleotides are TGCAGTGCCGCCCTAGGCTCCAACACTGAAGCTTTCTTT. Its translation: CSAALGSNTEAFF.

This chain uses TRBV11-2 with TRBJ2-3, with 12 bases that match TRBD1. V shed 5 bases and J 6 bases; nucleotides not matched to a gene: 9. Germline CDR1 and CDR2: SGHAT and FQNNGV. This CDR3 is 16 amino acids long. Written as DNA, the CDR3 is TGTGCCAGCAGCATTGGGACAGGGGGCGCGGAGGATACGCAGTATTTT. Its protein is CASSIGTGGAEDTQYF.